Listed here are 19 T cell receptor beta chains from one sample, sequenced in a study of T cells after yellow fever vaccination. TCRdb processed the 5' RACE reads anew with MiXCR; each CDR3 protein has one entry. This table holds about 47,000 distinct CDR3 sequences, roughly 7.3% found once. The material sequenced was CD8+ T cells sorted from PBMCs, taken approximately 16 days after the first yellow fever vaccination. These receptors were obtained from a man between 18 and 35 years old who received the YFV17D yellow fever vaccine.

As for this clonotype: This may stem from a read error, because a much larger clone lies one nucleotide away. This chain connects TRBV9 to TRBJ2-1; D might be TRBD2 (5 bases). Germline CDR1 is SGDLS and CDR2 is YYNGEE. This CDR3 comprises 16 residues. V was cut by 0 bases and J by 4 bases, with 14 bases left in between. The CDR3, as DNA: TGTGCCAGCAGCGTAGGGGGAGAGTTAAGGTACAATGAGCAGTTCTTC. Its protein product is CASSVGGELRYNEQFF.

In this sample, this clonotype turned up a few times. The chain joins TRBV6-5 to TRBJ2-7; 7 bases align to TRBD1. CDR3 length: 14 amino acids. Germline CDR1 and CDR2: MNHEY and SVGAGI. The J segment lost 2 bases and the V segment lost 7 bases, leaving 8 bases of the junction unmatched. The CDR3 loop is CASNSDRNAYEQYF. The CDR3 region has the DNA TGTGCCAGCAACTCGGACAGGAACGCCTACGAGCAGTACTTC.

This clonotype was counted only a few times. The chain links TRBV9 to TRBJ2-2; 10 bases are shared with TRBD1. Germline V CDR1 and CDR2: SGDLS, YYNGEE. With V trimmed by 4 bases and J by 7 bases, 7 bases remained unmatched. The CDR3 totals 15 residues. The CDR3 sequence is CASSPRTGGVGELFF. CDR3 coding DNA: TGTGCCAGCAGCCCTCGGACAGGGGGGGTCGGGGAGCTGTTTTTT.

This clonotype was seen many times. The chain recombines TRBV6-1 with TRBJ2-7; D gene uncertain. CDR3 length equals 13 residues. CDR1 MNHNS and CDR2 SASEGT come from the germline V gene. Between the trimmed V and J ends, which lost 1 base and 6 bases, there was a span of 10 bases. The CDR3 loop reads CASSEGAVLEQYV. DNA for the CDR3: TGTGCCAGCAGTGAAGGGGCAGTCCTCGAGCAGTACGTC.

The chain joins TRBV6-2 or TRBV6-3 to TRBJ2-7; D not certain. In germline, CDR1 is MNHEY, CDR2 SVGEGT. The V end was cut by 2 bases, the J end by 3 bases, with 5 bases between. There are 12 residues in the CDR3. CDR3 sequence reads: CASSYGYYEQYV. Here the CDR3 DNA reads TGTGCCAGCAGTTACGGGTACTACGAGCAGTACGTC.

There are many counts of this clonotype. The chain combines TRBV10-3 with TRBJ2-5; 14 bases fit TRBD2. V shed 10 bases, J shed 4 bases, and the junction held 8 bases outside the gene matches. CDR1 is ENHRY, CDR2 SYGVKD, per germline. The CDR3 sequence is 15 residues long. CDR3 coding DNA: TGTGCCACCTCCCCCGGGACTAGCGGGGGAGAGACCCAGTACTTC. Translated: CATSPGTSGGETQYF.

The table lists this clonotype with many counts. The rearrangement uses TRBV20-1 and TRBJ1-2, with a weak D call TRBD1 (5 bases). Germline CDR1 reads DFQATT; CDR2 reads SNEGSKA (reference sequence). The CDR3 loop spans 13 amino acids. Trimming stripped 6 bases from V and 4 bases from J, with 15 bases between. CDR3 in amino acids: CSATTETLYGYTF. In nucleotides, the CDR3 is TGCAGTGCGACGACAGAAACTCTCTATGGCTACACCTTC.

This clonotype was detected many times. This chain joins TRBV20-1 and TRBJ2-5; TRBD2 matches 7 bases. The germline V gene has CDR1 DFQATT and CDR2 SNEGSKA (reference sequence). The CDR3 spans 15 residues. The junction had 10 bases not matched to a gene; V was cut back by 1 base and J by 5 bases. The CDR3 reads CSARGGGGITETQYF. The CDR3 DNA is TGCAGTGCTAGAGGGGGCGGGGGTATTACGGAGACCCAGTACTTC.

This clonotype was observed at least ten times. V gene TRBV12-3 or TRBV12-4 combines with J gene TRBJ2-1, with 9 positions matching TRBD1. CDR3 size: 15 residues. V shed 4 bases, J shed 2 bases, and the junction held 3 bases outside the gene matches. CDR3 region: CASSSRDRAYNEQFF. The CDR3 region has the DNA TGTGCCAGCAGTTCCCGGGACAGGGCCTACAATGAGCAGTTCTTC.

This clonotype was found a few times. The chain carries TRBV5-4 and TRBJ2-6; TRBD1 is a possible D gene (6 bases). CDR1 and CDR2 (germline): SGHNT, YYREEE (reference sequence). There are 15 residues in the CDR3. The V and J ends lost 4 bases and 0 bases respectively, with 8 bases between them. The CDR3 sequence is CASSQTGSGANVLTF. For the CDR3, the DNA is TGTGCCAGCAGCCAGACAGGCTCTGGGGCCAACGTCCTGACTTTC. The variable domain in full, with the rest retrieved from reference TRBV5-4 and TRBJ2-6, is ETGVTQSPTHLIKTRGQQVTLRCSSQSGHNTVSWYQQALGQGPQFIFQYYREEENGRGNFPPRFSGLQFPNYSSELNVNALELDDSALYLCASSQTGSGANVLTFGAGSRLTVL.

Only a few counts were recorded for this clonotype. V usage is TRBV27 and J usage is TRBJ2-7; 7 bases fit TRBD1. Germline loops: CDR1 MNHEY, CDR2 SMNVEV (reference sequence). V lost 6 bases to trimming and J lost 4 bases; unmatched junction nucleotides: 15. The CDR3 spans 16 residues. The CDR3 sequence: CASSKTLDRDNYEQYF. CDR3 sequence (DNA): TGTGCCAGCAGCAAAACTCTTGACAGGGATAATTACGAGCAGTACTTC.

In this sample, this clonotype turned up many times. The chain is built from TRBV20-1 and TRBJ2-5; 15 bases map to TRBD2. Germline V lookup: CDR1 DFQATT, CDR2 SNEGSKA (reference sequence). The V segment lost 1 base and the J segment 7 bases; nucleotides outside the gene matches: 10. The CDR3 extends over 17 amino acids. CDR3 coding DNA: TGCAGTGCTAGAGTTCCGGGACTAGCGGGGGGTTTCGGGACCCAGTACTTC. This gives the protein CSARVPGLAGGFGTQYF.

The chain is built from TRBV12-3 or TRBV12-4 and TRBJ1-1; D is perhaps TRBD1 (5 bases). The CDR3 covers 15 residues. The V end was cut by 1 base, the J end by 5 bases, with 14 bases between. The CDR3 reads CASSLGWGGSTEAFF. In DNA form, the CDR3 reads TGTGCCAGCAGTTTAGGATGGGGGGGGAGTACTGAAGCTTTCTTT.

This clonotype was detected ten times or more. The chain joins TRBV5-1 to TRBJ1-5, with 9 bases fitting TRBD1. Germline V gene data show CDR1 as SGHRS and CDR2 as YFSETQ. This CDR3 has 14 amino acids. Trimming at V came to 4 bases and at J to 7 bases, leaving 6 bases not matched to a gene. CDR3 residues: CASSEGQGDQPQHF. The CDR3 nucleotides read TGCGCCAGCAGCGAGGGACAGGGAGACCAGCCCCAGCATTTT.

The CDR3 protein is CASTPFPSGANVLTF. CDR3 nucleotides: TGTGCCAGCACCCCTTTTCCCTCTGGGGCCAACGTCCTGACTTTC. The chain is built from TRBV3-1 and TRBJ2-6; D is unresolved. This CDR3 is 15 amino acids long. Germline V gene sequence: CDR1 LGHDT, CDR2 YNNKEL (reference sequence). Trimming took 7 bases from V and 0 from J, leaving 10 bases between them. The full variable domain, with the rest looked up from reference TRBV3-1 and TRBJ2-6, is DTAVSQTPKYLVTQMGNDKSIKCEQNLGHDTMYWYKQDSKKFLKIMFSYNNKELIINETVPNRFSPKSPDKAHLNLHINSLELGDSAVYFCASTPFPSGANVLTFGAGSRLTVL.

This clonotype showed up many times. This chain links TRBV5-1 with TRBJ1-1; D may be TRBD1 (5 bases). V was shortened by 6 bases and J by 5 bases, with 20 bases between the two germline ends. From germline, CDR1 is SGHRS and CDR2 YFSETQ. This CDR3 contains 15 residues. CDR3 amino acids: CASKGTAGGGTEAFF. CDR3 nucleotide sequence: TGCGCCAGCAAGGGAACCGCAGGCGGGGGGACTGAAGCTTTCTTT.

This clonotype was seen many times. The chain employs TRBV29-1 and TRBJ2-1, with D unresolved. This CDR3 comprises 11 residues. The germline CDR1 and CDR2 sequences are SQVTM and ANQGSEA. V was shortened by 5 bases and J by 4 bases, with 6 bases between the two germline ends. The CDR3 DNA is TGCAGCGTTAGGGTATACAATGAGCAGTTCTTC. Its protein product is CSVRVYNEQFF.

This clonotype occurred many times. J is TRBJ1-6 and V is TRBV12-3 or TRBV12-4; TRBD1 matches 7 bases. CDR3 size: 12 residues. V shed 4 bases, J shed 15 bases, and the junction held 6 bases outside the gene matches. CDR3 amino acids: CASSWGQPVLHF. Here the CDR3 DNA reads TGTGCCAGCAGTTGGGGACAGCCGGTCCTCCACTTT.

This clonotype was counted ten times or more. The chain has TRBV6-1 and TRBJ1-2, with D unresolved. The CDR3 spans 13 residues. V was cut by 6 bases and J by 0 bases, with 8 bases left in between. CDR1 is MNHNS and CDR2 is SASEGT in the germline V gene. This CDR3 reads CASSLAANYGYTF. The DNA for the CDR3 is TGTGCCAGCAGCCTAGCGGCTAACTATGGCTACACCTTC.